Sequencing of this TCR beta chain was carried out in a study of blood T cell repertoires in COVID-19. The protocol was immunoSEQ multiplex PCR, while the TCRdb copy is restricted to in-frame clones and leaves out a portion. The table lists approximately 150,000 clones, 75% to 90% of them singletons, with roughly 4% in the top ten. This clonotype was sampled from a woman in her thirties or forties who had been exposed to COVID-19. Sequencing was carried out using PBMCs or T cells enriched from blood (not recorded which).

The CDR3 here is CASSRWEGGNEQYF. The CDR3 DNA reads TGTGCCAGCAGCCGATGGGAGGGGGGGAACGAGCAGTACTTC. This chain uses TRBV7-8 with TRBJ2-7; D perhaps matches TRBD2 (7 bases). Trimming shortened V by 5 bases and J by 5 bases, and 16 bases separated the two germline ends. The CDR3 spans 14 residues. From germline, CDR1 is SGHVS and CDR2 FQNEAQ.